The 21 T cell receptor beta chains below were found in one sample sequenced in a study of T cells in Graves' hyperthyroidism and ophthalmopathy. There were TCR beta CDR3 regions amplified from RNA transcripts. Initially, a first-round RT-PCR of the TCR CDR3 employed the HTBI primer set. TCRdb reprocessed the multiplex PCR reads with MiXCR, giving one entry per CDR3 protein. The sample carries about 740,000 distinct CDR3 sequences, 14% recorded once. Sequencing was carried out using blood. The receptors here all came from a woman between 18 and 29 years old with Graves' hyperthyroidism.

The chain carries TRBV7-9 and TRBJ1-2; D is possibly TRBD1 (5 bases). The CDR3 has 15 residues. Trimming took 2 bases from V and 8 from J, leaving 18 bases between them. Per the germline V gene, CDR1 is SEHNR and CDR2 is FQNEAQ (reference sequence). The CDR3 reads CASSLRQSGEYGYTF. CDR3 nucleotide sequence: TGTGCCAGCAGCTTAAGACAGTCGGGGGAATACGGCTACACCTTC. Full variable domain (outside the CDR3, taken from reference TRBV7-9 and TRBJ1-2): DTGVSQNPRHKITKRGQNVTFRCDPISEHNRLYWYRQTLGQGPEFLTYFQNEAQLEKSRLLSDRFSAERPKGSFSTLEIQRTEQGDSAMYLCASSLRQSGEYGYTFGSGTRLTVV.

This clonotype was observed at least ten times. This chain connects TRBV12-3 or TRBV12-4 to TRBJ2-1; TRBD2 agrees at 10 bases. The junction had 6 bases not matched to a gene; V was cut back by 6 bases and J by 4 bases. The CDR3 totals 15 residues. For the CDR3, the DNA is TGTGCCAGCAGATTCGGGACTAGCGATTACAATGAGCAGTTCTTC. Its translation: CASRFGTSDYNEQFF.

The chain carries TRBV14 and TRBJ2-7; 8 positions match TRBD1. The germline CDR1 and CDR2 sequences are SGHDN and FVKESK. The junction had 11 bases not matched to a gene; V was cut back by 3 bases and J by 4 bases. The CDR3 totals 16 residues. CDR3 in amino acids: CASSQARDRMTYEQYF. CDR3 sequence (DNA): TGTGCCAGCAGCCAGGCCAGGGACAGGATGACTTACGAGCAGTACTTC.

In DNA, the CDR3 is TGTGCCAGCAGGCAGGACAGGGTTAGCAATCAGCCCCAGCATTTT. As protein: CASRQDRVSNQPQHF. This chain joins TRBV6-1 and TRBJ1-5; 8 nucleotides align to TRBD1. The trim removed 6 bases at V and 0 bases at J, leaving 4 bases unmatched. The CDR3 is 15 residues long. Germline CDR1 reads MNHNS; CDR2 reads SASEGT.

Ten or more counts support this clonotype. The gene calls are TRBV2 and TRBJ1-5; TRBD1 matches at 8 bases. Germline trimming cut 6 bases from V and 1 base from J; bases unmatched to any gene: 5. Per germline, CDR1 SNHLY and CDR2 FYNNEI. The CDR3 totals 15 residues. CDR3 sequence (DNA): TGTGCCAGCAGGGCACAGGGGGTGAGCAATCAGCCCCAGCATTTT. Its translation: CASRAQGVSNQPQHF.

This clonotype was detected many times. The CDR3 DNA follows: TGTGCCAGCAGTTACTCGATACAGGGCTCCTACGAGCAGTACTTC. This sequence encodes CASSYSIQGSYEQYF. The gene calls are TRBV6-5 and TRBJ2-7; D perhaps matches TRBD1 (6 bases). The CDR3 sequence is 15 residues long. The V and J ends lost 0 bases and 0 bases respectively, with 9 bases between them. CDR1 MNHEY and CDR2 SVGAGI come from the germline V gene.

A remark on this clonotype: A much more abundant neighbour one base away suggests this may be a read error. V is TRBV28 and J is TRBJ2-1, with TRBD2 as a possible D gene (6 bases). The DNA end is more similar to TRBJ2-7, so the J call may be wrong. The CDR3 covers 14 residues. Germline CDR1 reads MDHEN; CDR2 reads SYDVKM. This CDR3 reads CASSSAGSYNEQYF. The CDR3 coding sequence is TGTGCCAGCAGTTCCGCGGGGTCCTACAATGAGCAGTACTTC.

This clonotype has ten or more counts. This sequence joins TRBV5-1 and TRBJ2-2, with TRBD2 as a possible D gene (5 bases). The germline V and J ends were trimmed by 0 bases and 2 bases, with 11 bases remaining between them. The CDR3 runs to 16 residues. The germline CDR1 and CDR2 sequences are SGHRS and YFSETQ. The CDR3 nucleotides read TGCGCCAGCAGCTTGGAGGCCAGCGGAAACACCGGGGAGCTGTTTTTT. Residues: CASSLEASGNTGELFF.

The CDR3 DNA reads as TGTGCCAGTGAGTTTGCGGGACTCAATGAGCAGTTCTTC. Its protein product is CASEFAGLNEQFF. The chain recombines TRBV25-1 with TRBJ2-1; D might be TRBD2 (6 bases). Germline V CDR1 and CDR2: MGHDK, SYGVNS. The length of the CDR3 is 13 residues. V was cut by 9 bases and J by 6 bases, with 15 bases left in between.

This clonotype was counted between two and nine times. The J gene is TRBJ2-3, the V gene TRBV24-1, with a tentative D call TRBD2 (5 bases). The CDR3 is 14 amino acids. Trimming removed 9 bases at V and 0 bases at J, with 12 bases between. Germline loops: CDR1 KGHDR, CDR2 SFDVKD. The CDR3, as DNA: TGTGCCACCGAACGGACGGGAAGCACAGATACGCAGTATTTT. Translation gives CATERTGSTDTQYF.

A note on this clonotype: A much larger clone differs by one base, so this may be a read error. V gene TRBV9 combines with J gene TRBJ2-7; TRBD2 is a possible D gene (5 bases). This CDR3 comprises 14 residues. Germline-derived CDR1 and CDR2 are SGDLS and YYNGEE. CDR3 coding DNA: TGTGCCAGCAGCGTAGGAGGGAACGCCTACGGGCAGTACTTC. This sequence encodes CASSVGGNAYGQYF.

This clonotype was picked up a small number of times. Compared with germline, one end of the junction differs, possibly owing to a read error. V is TRBV5-1 and J is TRBJ2-1; 8 bases line up with TRBD2. The CDR3 runs to 15 residues. Germline V gene data show CDR1 as SGHRS and CDR2 as YFSETQ. CDR3 nucleotides: TGCGCCAGCAGCTACAGCGGGAGCTCCTACAGTGAGCAGTTCTTC. Translated, it gives CASSYSGSSYSEQFF.

V is TRBV28 and J is TRBJ2-7; 7 bases are shared with TRBD1. The junction had 8 bases not matched to a gene; V was cut back by 3 bases and J by 6 bases. Looked up from germline, CDR1 is MDHEN and CDR2 is SYDVKM. The CDR3 has 14 amino acids. In DNA form, the CDR3 reads TGTGCCAGCAGTTTGACAGGGCGTACTAGCGAGCAGTACTTC. This codes for CASSLTGRTSEQYF.

This clonotype was recorded many times. This chain joins TRBV12-3 or TRBV12-4 and TRBJ1-4; D unresolved. V was shortened by 5 bases and J by 8 bases, with 12 bases between the two germline ends. The CDR3 totals 13 residues. Here the CDR3 reads CASSPSGGEKLFF. The CDR3 nucleotides are TGTGCCAGCAGTCCCTCAGGTGGGGAAAAACTGTTTTTT.

In its sample, this clonotype was seen a few times. V is TRBV9 and J is TRBJ2-1, with D unclear. The CDR3 spans 14 residues. The ends were cut back, 4 bases at V and 5 bases at J, with 13 bases in the middle. Germline V lookup: CDR1 SGDLS, CDR2 YYNGEE. The CDR3 region has the DNA TGTGCCAGCAGCCCCACAGTAAATCACAATGAGCAGTTCTTC. Protein: CASSPTVNHNEQFF.

This clonotype appeared many times. The V call is TRBV18, the J call TRBJ1-4; D might be TRBD1 (5 bases). Germline CDR1 is KGHSH and CDR2 is LQKENI. Deletions cut 6 bases from V and 0 bases from J, with 14 bases between. The CDR3 is 16 amino acids. The CDR3, as DNA: TGTGCCAGCTCGCGTGAGGGGTCTACAACTAATGAAAAACTGTTTTTT. It codes for CASSREGSTTNEKLFF.

The V gene is TRBV3-1, the J gene TRBJ2-7, with D perhaps matching TRBD1 (5 bases). V lost 6 bases to trimming and J lost 1 base, with 10 bases between them. The CDR3 runs to 13 residues. CDR1 and CDR2 from the germline V gene are LGHDT and YNNKEL (reference sequence). Here the CDR3 reads CASRPGMSYEQYF. CDR3 nucleotides: TGTGCCAGCAGACCAGGGATGTCCTACGAGCAGTACTTC.

The chain has TRBV7-2 and TRBJ1-4; D perhaps matches TRBD1 (5 bases). Germline loops: CDR1 SGHTA, CDR2 FQGNSA. The CDR3 is made up of 14 amino acids. With 5 bases removed from V and 2 bases from J, the gap between germline ends came to 9 bases. The CDR3 DNA follows: TGTGCCAGCAGCCAGGGATTCACTAATGAAAAACTGTTTTTT. Its translation: CASSQGFTNEKLFF.

There are a few counts of this clonotype. The chain is built from TRBV6-1 and TRBJ1-2; TRBD1 might be the D (5 bases). Germline-derived CDR1 and CDR2 are MNHNS and SASEGT. V was shortened by 3 bases and J by 4 bases, with 9 bases between the two germline ends. This CDR3 comprises 13 residues. CDR3 amino acids: CASSDPDSYGYTF. In nucleotides, the CDR3 is TGTGCCAGCAGTGACCCCGACAGCTATGGCTACACCTTC.

This clonotype was seen many times. The chain carries TRBV11-2 and TRBJ2-5, with 7 bases identical to TRBD1. V gave up 4 bases and J gave up 3 bases; unmatched junction bases: 5. The length of the CDR3 is 14 residues. Germline CDR1 SGHAT, CDR2 FQNNGV. Here the CDR3 reads CASSSTGWEETQYF. The CDR3 bases are TGTGCCAGCAGCTCGACAGGGTGGGAAGAGACCCAGTACTTC.

The sample holds many counts of this clonotype. This chain joins TRBV28 and TRBJ2-1; a possible D gene is TRBD2 (5 bases). CDR3 length: 17 amino acids. Trimming took off 5 bases at V and 0 bases at J, with 17 bases between the two ends. Germline-derived CDR1 and CDR2 are MDHEN and SYDVKM. In nucleotides, the CDR3 is TGTGCCAGCAGTCAACTCCTTTCGGGGTTCTCCTACAATGAGCAGTTCTTC. Amino acid sequence: CASSQLLSGFSYNEQFF.